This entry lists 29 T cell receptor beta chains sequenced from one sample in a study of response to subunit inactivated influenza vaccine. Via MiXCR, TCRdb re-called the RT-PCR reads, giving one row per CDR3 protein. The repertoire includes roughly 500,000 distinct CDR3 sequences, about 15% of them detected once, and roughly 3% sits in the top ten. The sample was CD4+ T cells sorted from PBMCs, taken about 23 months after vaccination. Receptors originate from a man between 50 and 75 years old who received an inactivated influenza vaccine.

CDR3 nucleotide sequence: TGTGCCAGCAGCCCGACAGGGGCACGGAACACTGAAGCTTTCTTT. It translates to CASSPTGARNTEAFF. The V and J genes are TRBV3-1 and TRBJ1-1; 8 bases agree with TRBD1. The germline V gene has CDR1 LGHDT and CDR2 YNNKEL (reference sequence). J gave up 1 base and V 4 bases, and 5 bases lay outside the gene matches. This CDR3 has 15 amino acids.

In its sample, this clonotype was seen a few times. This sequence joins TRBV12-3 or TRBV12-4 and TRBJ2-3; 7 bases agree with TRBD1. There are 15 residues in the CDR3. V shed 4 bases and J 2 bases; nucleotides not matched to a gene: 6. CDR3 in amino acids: CASSSGTALTDTQYF. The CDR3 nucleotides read TGTGCCAGCAGTTCCGGGACAGCTCTCACAGATACGCAGTATTTT.

The CDR3 DNA is TGTGCCAGCAGCCCCCCCACTGGGTTACCTACCTACAATGAGCAGTTCTTC. Translation gives CASSPPTGLPTYNEQFF. The rearrangement uses TRBV6-2 or TRBV6-3 and TRBJ2-1, with D uncertain. V lost 6 bases and J 2 bases, leaving 20 bases between the germline ends. Germline CDR1 is MNHEY and CDR2 is SVGEGT. The CDR3 runs to 17 residues.

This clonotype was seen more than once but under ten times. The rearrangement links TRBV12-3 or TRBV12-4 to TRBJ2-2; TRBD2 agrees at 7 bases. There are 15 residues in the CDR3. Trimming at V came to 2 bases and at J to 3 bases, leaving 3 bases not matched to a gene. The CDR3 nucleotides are TGTGCCAGCAGTTTAAGGCTAGCGGACACCGGGGAGCTGTTTTTT. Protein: CASSLRLADTGELFF.

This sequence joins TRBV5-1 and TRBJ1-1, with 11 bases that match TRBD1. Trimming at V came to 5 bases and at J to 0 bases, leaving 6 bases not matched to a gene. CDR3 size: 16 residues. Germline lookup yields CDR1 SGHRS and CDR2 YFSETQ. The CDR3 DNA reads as TGCGCCAGCAGGTCCGGGACAGGGGGTATGAACACTGAAGCTTTCTTT. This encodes CASRSGTGGMNTEAFF.

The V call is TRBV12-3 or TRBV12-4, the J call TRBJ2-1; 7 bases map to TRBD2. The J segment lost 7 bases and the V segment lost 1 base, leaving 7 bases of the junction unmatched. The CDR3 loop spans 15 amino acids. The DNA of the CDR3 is TGTGCCAGCAGTTTAGAAGCGGGGAAGAGTAATGAGCAGTTCTTC. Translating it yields CASSLEAGKSNEQFF.

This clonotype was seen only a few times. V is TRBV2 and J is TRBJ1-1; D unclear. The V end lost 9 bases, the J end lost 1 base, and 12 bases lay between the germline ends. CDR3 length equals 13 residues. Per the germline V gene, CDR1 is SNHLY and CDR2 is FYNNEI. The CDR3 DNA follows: TGTGCCAGGGCCCGTGGCGAGAACACTGAAGCTTTCTTT. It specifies CARARGENTEAFF.

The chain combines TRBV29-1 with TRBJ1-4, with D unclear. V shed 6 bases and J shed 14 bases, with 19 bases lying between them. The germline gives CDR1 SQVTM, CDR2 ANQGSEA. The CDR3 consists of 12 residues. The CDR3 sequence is CSVLTPPNPLFF. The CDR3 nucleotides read TGCAGCGTCCTCACCCCGCCTAACCCGCTGTTTTTT.

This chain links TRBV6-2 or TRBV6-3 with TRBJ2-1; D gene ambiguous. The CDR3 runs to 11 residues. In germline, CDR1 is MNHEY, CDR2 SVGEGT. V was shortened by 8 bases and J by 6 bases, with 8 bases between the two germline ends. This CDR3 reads CASAIVNEQFF. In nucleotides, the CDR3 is TGTGCCAGCGCCATAGTCAATGAGCAGTTCTTC.

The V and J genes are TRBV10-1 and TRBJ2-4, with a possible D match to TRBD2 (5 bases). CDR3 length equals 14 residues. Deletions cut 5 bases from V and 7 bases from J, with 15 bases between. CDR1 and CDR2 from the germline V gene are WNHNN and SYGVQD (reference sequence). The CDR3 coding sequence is TGCGCCAGCAGTCTGGGAGTGAGGGATAACATTCAGTACTTC. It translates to CASSLGVRDNIQYF.

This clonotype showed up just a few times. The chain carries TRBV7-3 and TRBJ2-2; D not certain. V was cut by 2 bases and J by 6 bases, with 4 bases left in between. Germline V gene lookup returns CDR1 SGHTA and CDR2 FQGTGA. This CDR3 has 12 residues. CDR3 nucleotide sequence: TGTGCCAGCAGCTTATACCCCGGGGAGCTGTTTTTT. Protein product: CASSLYPGELFF.

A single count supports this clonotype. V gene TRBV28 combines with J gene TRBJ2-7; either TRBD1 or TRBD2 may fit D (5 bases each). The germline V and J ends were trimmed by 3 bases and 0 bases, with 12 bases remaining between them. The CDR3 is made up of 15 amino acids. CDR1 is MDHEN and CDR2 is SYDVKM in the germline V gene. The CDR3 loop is CASSFGGRASYEQYF. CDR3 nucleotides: TGTGCCAGCAGTTTTGGGGGACGGGCCTCCTACGAGCAGTACTTC.

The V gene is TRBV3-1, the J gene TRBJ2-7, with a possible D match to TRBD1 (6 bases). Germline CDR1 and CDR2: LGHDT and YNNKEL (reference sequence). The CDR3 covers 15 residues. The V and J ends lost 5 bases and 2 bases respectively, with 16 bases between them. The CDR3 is CASSAQQGATYEQYF. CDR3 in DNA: TGTGCCAGCAGCGCACAACAGGGAGCTACCTACGAGCAGTACTTC.

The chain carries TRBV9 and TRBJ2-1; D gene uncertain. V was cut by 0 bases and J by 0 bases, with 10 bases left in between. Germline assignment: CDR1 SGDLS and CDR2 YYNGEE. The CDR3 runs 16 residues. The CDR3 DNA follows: TGTGCCAGCAGCGTAGCTACGGTGAGCTCCTACAATGAGCAGTTCTTC. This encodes CASSVATVSSYNEQFF.

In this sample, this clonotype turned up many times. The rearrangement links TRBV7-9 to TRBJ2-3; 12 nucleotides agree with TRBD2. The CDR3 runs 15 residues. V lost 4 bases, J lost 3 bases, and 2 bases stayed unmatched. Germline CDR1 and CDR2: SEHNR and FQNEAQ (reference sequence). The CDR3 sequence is CASSSGLAGTDTQYF. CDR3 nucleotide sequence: TGTGCCAGCAGCTCAGGACTAGCGGGGACAGATACGCAGTATTTT. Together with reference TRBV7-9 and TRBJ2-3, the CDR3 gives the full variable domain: DTGVSQNPRHKITKRGQNVTFRCDPISEHNRLYWYRQTLGQGPEFLTYFQNEAQLEKSRLLSDRFSAERPKGSFSTLEIQRTEQGDSAMYLCASSSGLAGTDTQYFGPGTRLTVL.

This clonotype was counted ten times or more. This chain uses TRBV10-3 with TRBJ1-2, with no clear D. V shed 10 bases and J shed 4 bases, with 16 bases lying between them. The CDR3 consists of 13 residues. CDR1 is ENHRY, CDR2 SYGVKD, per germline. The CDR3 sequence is CATKSDTAYGYTF. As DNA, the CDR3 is TGTGCCACAAAAAGTGATACGGCCTATGGCTACACCTTC.

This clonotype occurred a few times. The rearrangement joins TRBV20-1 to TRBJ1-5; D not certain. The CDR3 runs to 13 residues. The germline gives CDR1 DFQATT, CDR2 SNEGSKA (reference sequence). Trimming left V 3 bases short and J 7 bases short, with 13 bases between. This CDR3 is CSARGQLLQPQHF. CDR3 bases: TGCAGTGCTAGGGGCCAGCTGCTGCAGCCCCAGCATTTT.

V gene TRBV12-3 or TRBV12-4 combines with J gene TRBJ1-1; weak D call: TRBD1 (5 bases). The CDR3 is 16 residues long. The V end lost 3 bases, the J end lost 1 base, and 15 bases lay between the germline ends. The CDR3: CASSLGYRQRNTEAFF. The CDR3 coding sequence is TGTGCCAGCAGTTTGGGGTACCGACAGCGGAACACTGAAGCTTTCTTT.

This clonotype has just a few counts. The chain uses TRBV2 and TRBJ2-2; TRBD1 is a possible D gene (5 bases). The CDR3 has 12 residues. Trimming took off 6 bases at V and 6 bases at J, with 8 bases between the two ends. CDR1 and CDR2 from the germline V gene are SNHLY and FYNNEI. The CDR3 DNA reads TGTGCCAGCAGGCTAGGGGCCGGGGAGCTGTTTTTT. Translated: CASRLGAGELFF.

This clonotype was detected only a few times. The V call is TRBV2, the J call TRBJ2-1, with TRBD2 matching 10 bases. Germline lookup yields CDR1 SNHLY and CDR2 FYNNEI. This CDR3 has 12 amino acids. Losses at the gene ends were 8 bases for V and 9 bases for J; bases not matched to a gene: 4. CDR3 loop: CASGLAVGEQFF. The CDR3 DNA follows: TGTGCCAGCGGACTAGCGGTAGGTGAGCAGTTCTTC.

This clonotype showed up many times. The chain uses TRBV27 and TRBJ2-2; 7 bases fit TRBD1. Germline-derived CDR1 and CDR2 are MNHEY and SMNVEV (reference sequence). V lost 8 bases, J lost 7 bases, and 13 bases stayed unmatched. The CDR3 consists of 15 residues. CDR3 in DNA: TGTGCCAGCCAACCGATGGGACAGTTAGTCGGGGAGCTGTTTTTT. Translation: CASQPMGQLVGELFF.

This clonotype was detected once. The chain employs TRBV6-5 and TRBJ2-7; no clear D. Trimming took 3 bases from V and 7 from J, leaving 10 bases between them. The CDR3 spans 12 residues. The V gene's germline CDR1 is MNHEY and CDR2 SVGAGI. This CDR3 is CASSYNGGEQYF. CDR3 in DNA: TGTGCCAGCAGTTATAACGGTGGGGAGCAGTACTTC.

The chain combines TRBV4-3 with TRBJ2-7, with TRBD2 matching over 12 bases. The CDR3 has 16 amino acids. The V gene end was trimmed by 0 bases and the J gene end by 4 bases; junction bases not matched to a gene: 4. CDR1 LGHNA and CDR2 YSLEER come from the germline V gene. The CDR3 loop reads CASSQDMTSGRYEQYF. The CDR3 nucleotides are TGCGCCAGCAGCCAAGATATGACTAGCGGGAGATACGAGCAGTACTTC.

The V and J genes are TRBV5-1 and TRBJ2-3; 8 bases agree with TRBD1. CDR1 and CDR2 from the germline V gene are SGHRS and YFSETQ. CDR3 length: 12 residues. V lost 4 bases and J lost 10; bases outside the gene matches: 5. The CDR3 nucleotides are TGCGCCAGCAGCCGGACAGGGCAGCCGCAGTATTTT. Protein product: CASSRTGQPQYF.

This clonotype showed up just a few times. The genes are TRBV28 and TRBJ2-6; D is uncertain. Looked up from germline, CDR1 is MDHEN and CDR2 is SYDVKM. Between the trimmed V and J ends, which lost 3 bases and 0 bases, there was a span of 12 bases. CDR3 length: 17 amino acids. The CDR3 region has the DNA TGTGCCAGCAGTTTTTTCTCGGTCGGCTCTGGGGCCAACGTCCTGACTTTC. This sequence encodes CASSFFSVGSGANVLTF.

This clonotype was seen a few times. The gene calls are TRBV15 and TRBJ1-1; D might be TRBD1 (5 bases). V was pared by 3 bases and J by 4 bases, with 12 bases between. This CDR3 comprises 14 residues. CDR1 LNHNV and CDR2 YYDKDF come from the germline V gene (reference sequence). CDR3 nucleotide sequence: TGTGCCACCAGCAGGAGGGGAGGTGGCACTGAAGCTTTCTTT. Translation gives CATSRRGGGTEAFF.

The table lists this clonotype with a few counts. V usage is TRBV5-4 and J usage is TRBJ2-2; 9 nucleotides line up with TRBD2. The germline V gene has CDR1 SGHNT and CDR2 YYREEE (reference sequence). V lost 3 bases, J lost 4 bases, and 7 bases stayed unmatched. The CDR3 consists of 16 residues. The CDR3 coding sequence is TGTGCCAGCAGCTCCCCGGGACTAGCTTTCACCGGGGAGCTGTTTTTT. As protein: CASSSPGLAFTGELFF.

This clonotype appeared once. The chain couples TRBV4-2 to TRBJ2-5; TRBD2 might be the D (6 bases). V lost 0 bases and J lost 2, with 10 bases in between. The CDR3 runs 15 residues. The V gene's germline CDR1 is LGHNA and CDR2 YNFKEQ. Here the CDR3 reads CASSQDGLSQETQYF. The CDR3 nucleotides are TGTGCCAGCAGCCAAGACGGACTATCTCAAGAGACCCAGTACTTC.

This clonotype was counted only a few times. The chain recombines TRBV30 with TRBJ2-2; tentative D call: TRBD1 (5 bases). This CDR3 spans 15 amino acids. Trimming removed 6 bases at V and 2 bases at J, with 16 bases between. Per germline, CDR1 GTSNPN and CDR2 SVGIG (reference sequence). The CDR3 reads CACRQGASNTGELFF. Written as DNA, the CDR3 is TGTGCCTGTCGCCAAGGGGCGAGTAACACCGGGGAGCTGTTTTTT.